This T cell receptor (beta chain) was obtained from a study of shared clonotypes between healthy human individuals. For the study at large: The study enrolled a couple of women and a few men aged 18 to 49.

Methods used by the authors: Owing to the provision of junction-only sequences devoid of quality scores by immunoSEQ, filtering differed. Repertoires were generated with immunoSEQ multiplex PCR, while TCRdb's copy carries only in-frame clones and drops some. V, J and clone size reflect that table, while D and trimming were determined from the DNA. The table lists around 2,100,000 clones, approximately 94% of them singletons. Germline values: CDR1 SEHNR, CDR2 FQNEAQ (reference sequence). The CDR3 has 19 amino acids. Unmatched junction bases numbered 14, after V lost 1 base and J lost 1 base. A word on this clone: Antigen: not known.

The naive CD8 subset, CD45RO-negative cells positively selected for CCR7, excluded terminally differentiated effector memory CD45RA+ cells. Findings and limits, study-wide: Although depth was large, rarefaction showed that sequencing of the sorted subsets was incomplete.

V and J are TRBV7-9 and TRBJ2-5; 8 nucleotides agree with TRBD1. The sequenced sample consisted of naive CD8+ T cells sorted from blood. The sequence was obtained from a man younger than 35 in good health. The CDR3 nucleotides read TGTGCCAGCAGCTTAGGGTTTCAGGGGGCCTCCATTTTCCAAGAGACCCAGTACTTC. The encoded protein is CASSLGFQGASIFQETQYF. Variable domain in full (rest from reference TRBV7-9 and TRBJ2-5): DTGVSQNPRHKITKRGQNVTFRCDPISEHNRLYWYRQTLGQGPEFLTYFQNEAQLEKSRLLSDRFSAERPKGSFSTLEIQRTEQGDSAMYLCASSLGFQGASIFQETQYFGPGTRLLVL.